One sample yielded the 17 T cell receptor beta chains listed below, sequenced in a study of T cell responses to AZD1222 COVID-19 vaccine. TCRdb's table, derived via immunoSEQ multiplex PCR, lists solely in-frame clones and lacks some. There are roughly 70,000 clones in the sample; roughly four fifths occur only once, and under 6% lies in the top ten. The sequences come from peripheral blood, collected on day 0 of AZD1222 vaccination. These receptor sequences come from an adult in good health.

This chain uses TRBV19 with TRBJ1-4, with TRBD1 matching over 9 bases. The CDR3 has 15 amino acids. Trimming removed 4 bases from V and 3 bases from J; junction bases left unmatched: 3. Germline V CDR1 and CDR2: LNHDA, SQIVND (reference sequence). In DNA form, the CDR3 reads TGTGCCAGTAGTACCAGACAGGGGGCTAATGAAAAACTGTTTTTT. This encodes CASSTRQGANEKLFF.

The chain recombines TRBV19 with TRBJ1-5; D is unresolved. V was shortened by 3 bases and J by 5 bases, with 5 bases between the two germline ends. The CDR3 spans 12 residues. From germline, CDR1 is LNHDA and CDR2 SQIVND (reference sequence). CDR3: CASSIGDQPQHF. The CDR3 DNA follows: TGTGCCAGTAGTATCGGAGATCAGCCCCAGCATTTT.

The V call is TRBV13, the J call TRBJ1-2; 9 bases fit TRBD1. Trimming at V came to 0 bases and at J to 8 bases, leaving 7 bases not matched to a gene. The CDR3 runs to 15 residues. The germline gives CDR1 PRHDT, CDR2 FYEKMQ (reference sequence). CDR3: CASSLGGTGSRGYTF. CDR3 nucleotides: TGTGCCAGCAGCTTAGGTGGGACAGGGTCGAGGGGCTACACCTTC.

The rearrangement joins TRBV11-2 to TRBJ1-2; D is perhaps TRBD1 (6 bases). CDR1 SGHAT and CDR2 FQNNGV come from the germline V gene. The V end was cut by 5 bases, the J end by 5 bases, with 15 bases between. This CDR3 is built from 14 residues. In DNA form, the CDR3 reads TGTGCCAGCAGCAGACAGGTCACGACGTATGGCTACACCTTC. Its translation is CASSRQVTTYGYTF. Together with reference TRBV11-2 and TRBJ1-2, the CDR3 gives the full variable domain: EAGVAQSPRYKIIEKRQSVAFWCNPISGHATLYWYQQILGQGPKLLIQFQNNGVVDDSQLPKDRFSAERLKGVDSTLKIQPAKLEDSAVYLCASSRQVTTYGYTFGSGTRLTVV.

The rearrangement uses TRBV2 and TRBJ2-2, with unresolved D. Germline V gene sequence: CDR1 SNHLY, CDR2 FYNNEI. With 3 bases removed from V and 8 bases from J, the gap between germline ends came to 7 bases. The CDR3 is 12 residues long. This chain's CDR3 is CASSDTEGELFF. The CDR3 nucleotides read TGTGCCAGCAGTGATACCGAAGGGGAGCTGTTTTTT.

The chain uses TRBV9 and TRBJ1-3; D is unclear. This CDR3 comprises 16 residues. Germline V gene sequence: CDR1 SGDLS, CDR2 YYNGEE. V lost 4 bases and J 0 bases, leaving 14 bases between the germline ends. The CDR3 DNA reads TGTGCCAGCAGCCCCGACCCGGCCGGCTCTGGAAACACCATATATTTT. As protein: CASSPDPAGSGNTIYF.

The rearrangement joins TRBV5-6 to TRBJ1-5, with a weak D call TRBD1 (6 bases). V was trimmed by 6 bases and J by 4 bases, leaving 14 bases between them. The CDR3 contains 14 residues. Per the germline V gene, CDR1 is SGHDT and CDR2 is YYEEEE. CDR3 nucleotide sequence: TGTGCCAGCACCCTAGGACAGCTAAATCAGCCCCAGCATTTT. Residues: CASTLGQLNQPQHF.

The chain employs TRBV4-1 and TRBJ2-7; TRBD2 is a possible D gene (6 bases). This CDR3 contains 16 residues. Trimming cost V 1 base and J 1 base, with 14 bases left between them. In germline, CDR1 is MGHRA, CDR2 YSYEKL. CDR3 bases: TGCGCCAGCAGCCAAGTCGGTTTGGGAGGATCCTACGAGCAGTACTTC. It specifies CASSQVGLGGSYEQYF.

CDR3 DNA: TGTGCCAGCAGCCAAGGGATCGGCAATCAGCCCCAGCATTTT. It encodes CASSQGIGNQPQHF. J is TRBJ1-5 and V is TRBV3-1 (or the pseudogene TRBV3-2), with unresolved D. Trimming left V 1 base short and J 2 bases short, with 6 bases between. This CDR3 spans 14 amino acids. Germline CDR1 and CDR2: LGHDT and YNNKEL (reference sequence).

The chain employs TRBV11-2 and TRBJ2-7; no firm D call. CDR3 length: 12 amino acids. The germline CDR1 and CDR2 sequences are SGHAT and FQNNGV. V was shortened by 3 bases and J by 3 bases, with 6 bases between the two germline ends. The CDR3 bases are TGTGCCAGCAGCTTCAACAGCTACGAGCAGTACTTC. Encoded protein: CASSFNSYEQYF.

The V and J genes are TRBV7-2 and TRBJ1-4; TRBD1 is a possible D gene (5 bases). The CDR3 totals 14 residues. Germline V CDR1 and CDR2: SGHTA, FQGNSA. The V end lost 1 base, the J end lost 3 bases, and 6 bases lay between the germline ends. In nucleotides, the CDR3 is TGTGCCAGCAGCTTAGAGGGACCTAATGAAAAACTGTTTTTT. It specifies CASSLEGPNEKLFF.

A note on this clone: A read error is likely here: a far larger clone is one base away. Additional DNA sequences in this sample encode the identical CDR3. This chain links TRBV7-9 with TRBJ2-1; D is perhaps TRBD1 or TRBD2 (5 bases each). This CDR3 has 17 residues. Looked up from germline, CDR1 is SEHNR and CDR2 is FQNEAQ (reference sequence). V shed 1 base and J shed 8 bases, with 21 bases lying between them. CDR3 sequence reads: CASSLEGRGPATYEQFF. The CDR3 region has the DNA TGTGCCAGCAGCTTAGAGGGACGCGGGCCGGCGACGTATGAGCAGTTCTTC.

The CDR3 protein is CASSLPSDSYEQYF. CDR3 coding DNA: TGCGCCAGCAGCTTACCCAGCGACTCCTACGAGCAGTACTTC. The chain is built from TRBV5-1 and TRBJ2-7; D unclear. The CDR3 is 14 residues long. CDR1 SGHRS and CDR2 YFSETQ come from the germline V gene. V was pared by 2 bases and J by 0 bases, with 9 bases between. Combining the CDR3 with reference TRBV5-1 and TRBJ2-7 gives the whole variable domain KAGVTQTPRYLIKTRGQQVTLSCSPISGHRSVSWYQQTPGQGLQFLFEYFSETQRNKGNFPGRFSGRQFSNSRSEMNVSTLELGDSALYLCASSLPSDSYEQYFGPGTRLTVT.

This clone came up a few times. V and J are TRBV4-1 and TRBJ2-2; unclear D gene. CDR1 is MGHRA and CDR2 is YSYEKL in the germline V gene. The CDR3 contains 14 residues. Trimming took off 0 bases at V and 1 base at J, with 3 bases between the two ends. The CDR3 DNA is TGCGCCAGCAGCCAAGATCAGAACACCGGGGAGCTGTTTTTT. It yields the protein CASSQDQNTGELFF.

The V and J genes are TRBV6-1 and TRBJ1-4; D gene ambiguous. Germline values: CDR1 MNHNS, CDR2 SASEGT. The CDR3 has 14 amino acids. With 1 base removed from V and 7 bases from J, the gap between germline ends came to 10 bases. The CDR3 region has the DNA TGTGCCAGCAGTGAAGGGCGTTGGGGTGAAAAACTGTTTTTT. This codes for CASSEGRWGEKLFF.

The chain recombines TRBV11-2 with TRBJ2-7, with 10 bases that match TRBD2. V was pared by 3 bases and J by 1 base, with 3 bases of the junction left unmatched. The CDR3 spans 15 residues. Germline loops: CDR1 SGHAT, CDR2 FQNNGV. CDR3: CASSFWTSGSYEQYF. In nucleotides, the CDR3 is TGTGCCAGCAGCTTCTGGACTAGCGGATCCTACGAGCAGTACTTC.

The CDR3 spells CASSLPTGGHTEAFF. Here the CDR3 DNA reads TGTGCCAGCAGCCTGCCGACAGGGGGCCACACTGAAGCTTTCTTT. The V call is TRBV11-3, the J call TRBJ1-1; 10 bases align to TRBD1. After removal of 5 bases from V and 3 bases from J, the junction contained 6 bases not matched to a gene. Germline-derived CDR1 and CDR2 are SGHNT and YENEEA. The CDR3 has 15 amino acids.